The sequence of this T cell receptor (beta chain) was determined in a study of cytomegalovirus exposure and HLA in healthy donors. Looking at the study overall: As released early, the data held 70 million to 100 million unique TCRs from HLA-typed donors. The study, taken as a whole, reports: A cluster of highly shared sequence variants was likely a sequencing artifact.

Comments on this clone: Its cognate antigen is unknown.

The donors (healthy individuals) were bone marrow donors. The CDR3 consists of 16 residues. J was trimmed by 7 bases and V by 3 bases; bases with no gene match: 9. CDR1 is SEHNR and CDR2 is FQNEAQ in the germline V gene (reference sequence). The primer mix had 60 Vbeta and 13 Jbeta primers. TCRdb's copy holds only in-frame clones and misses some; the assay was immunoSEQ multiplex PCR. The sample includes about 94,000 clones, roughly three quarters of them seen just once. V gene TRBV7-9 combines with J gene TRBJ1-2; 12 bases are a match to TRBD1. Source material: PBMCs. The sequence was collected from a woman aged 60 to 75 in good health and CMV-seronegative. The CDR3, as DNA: TGTGCCAGCAGCTTGACCCAGGGACAGGGGGCTGTTGGCTACACCTTC. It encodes CASSLTQGQGAVGYTF.